This TCR beta chain was sequenced for a study of T cells after yellow fever vaccination. Background on the study: Fractions of low cell number were prepared using SMART-Seq v4 Ultra Low Input.

One entry per CDR3 protein, called by TCRdb with MiXCR from the 5' RACE reads. Here the sample spans around 250,000 distinct CDR3 sequences, about 5% being singletons. Findings of the study overall: Among all clonotypes, a small share was observed in both CD4 and CD8 compartments. Reappearance after the booster was observed for most primary-vaccination clones (96% CD4, about 86% CD8). The secondary response peaked faster, at day 5 versus 15, but was weaker.

V lost 6 bases and J lost 2; bases outside the gene matches: 15. This CDR3 spans 19 amino acids. Per germline, CDR1 ENHRY and CDR2 SYGVKD. Note on this clonotype: Its target is not known.

The sequencing here drew on CD4+ T cells sorted from PBMCs, taken on the day of the yellow fever booster vaccination. The chain couples TRBV10-3 to TRBJ2-3; 12 nucleotides line up with TRBD2. The receptor's source is a man in his late teens or twenties who received the YFV17D yellow fever vaccine. The CDR3 spells CAIRGRTSGADSPTDTQYF. CDR3 nucleotide sequence: TGTGCCATCAGGGGAAGGACTAGCGGGGCCGATTCCCCCACAGATACGCAGTATTTT.